In its sample, the clone carrying this T cell receptor beta chain was seen many times. RNA transcripts served as template for amplifying TCR beta CDR3 sequences. After a first-round RT-PCR with HTBI primers, a second-round multiplex PCR was run. TCRdb re-analysed the multiplex PCR reads in MiXCR, keeping a single row per CDR3 protein. The data show roughly 400,000 distinct CDR3 sequences, with approximately 18% seen just once and 2% to 3% held by the top ten. The data originate from a study of Graves' ophthalmopathy and Graves' hyperthyroidism. The germline V and J ends were trimmed by 6 bases and 5 bases, with 14 bases remaining between them. The CDR3 has 15 amino acids.

Sequenced: peripheral blood. The V and J genes are TRBV12-3 or TRBV12-4 and TRBJ2-6; maybe TRBD2 (5 bases). The sequence came from an adult woman with stable Graves' hyperthyroidism. This CDR3 reads CASSPPGGRANVLTF. The CDR3 DNA is TGTGCCAGCAGCCCCCCAGGAGGTCGGGCCAACGTCCTGACTTTC.